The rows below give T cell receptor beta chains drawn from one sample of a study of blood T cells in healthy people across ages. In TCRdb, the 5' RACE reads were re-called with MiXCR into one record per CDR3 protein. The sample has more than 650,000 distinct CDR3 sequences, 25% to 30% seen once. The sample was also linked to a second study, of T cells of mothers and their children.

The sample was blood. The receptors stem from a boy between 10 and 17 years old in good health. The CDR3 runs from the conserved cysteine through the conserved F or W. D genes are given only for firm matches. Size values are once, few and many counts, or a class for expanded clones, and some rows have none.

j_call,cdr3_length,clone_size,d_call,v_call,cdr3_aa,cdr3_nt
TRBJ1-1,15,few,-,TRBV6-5,CASSYYAGTNTEAFF,TGTGCCAGCAGTTACTATGCAGGGACGAACACTGAAGCTTTCTTT
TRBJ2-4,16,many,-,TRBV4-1,CASSQGLRVTKNIQYF,TGCGCCAGCAGCCAAGGTCTCCGAGTAACCAAAAACATTCAGTACTTC
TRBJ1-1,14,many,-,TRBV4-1,CASSFRGGDTEAFF,TGCGCCAGCAGCTTTCGGGGAGGGGACACTGAAGCTTTCTTT
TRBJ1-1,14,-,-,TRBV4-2,CASSQLDRNTEAFF,TGTGCCAGCAGCCAATTGGACAGGAACACTGAAGCTTTCTTT
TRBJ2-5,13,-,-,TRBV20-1,CSAYQRYRETQYF,TGCAGTGCTTACCAGAGGTACCGAGAGACCCAGTACTTC
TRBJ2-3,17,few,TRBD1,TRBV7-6,CASSFRTGTGGTDTQYF,TGTGCCAGCAGCTTTAGGACCGGGACAGGGGGGACAGATACGCAGTATTTT
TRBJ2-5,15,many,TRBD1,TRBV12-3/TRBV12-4,CASSFTGGSRETQYF,TGTGCCAGCAGTTTCACAGGGGGTTCTCGAGAGACCCAGTACTTC
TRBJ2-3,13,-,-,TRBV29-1,CSVVLATLDTQYF,TGCAGCGTTGTATTGGCTACCCTAGATACGCAGTATTTT
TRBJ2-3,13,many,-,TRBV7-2,CASSLGPADTQYF,TGTGCCAGCAGCCTTGGACCGGCAGATACGCAGTATTTT
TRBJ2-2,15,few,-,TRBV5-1,CASSGGSTNTGELFF,TGCGCCAGCAGCGGCGGGTCCACGAACACCGGGGAGCTGTTTTTT
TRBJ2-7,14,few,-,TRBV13,CASSEGVLSYEQYF,TGTGCCAGCAGCGAGGGGGTACTTTCCTACGAGCAGTACTTC
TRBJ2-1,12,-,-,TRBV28,CASSLQNNEQFF,TGTGCCAGCAGTTTGCAGAACAATGAGCAGTTCTTC
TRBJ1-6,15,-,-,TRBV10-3,CAISEPRGHNSPLHF,TGTGCCATCAGTGAGCCCAGGGGCCATAATTCACCCCTCCACTTT
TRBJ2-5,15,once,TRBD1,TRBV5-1,CASSSEGQAWKTQYF,TGCGCCAGCAGCTCCGAAGGACAGGCGTGGAAGACCCAGTACTTC
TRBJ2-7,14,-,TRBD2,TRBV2,CASRGTSGGYEQYF,TGTGCCAGCAGAGGGACTAGCGGGGGTTACGAGCAGTACTTC
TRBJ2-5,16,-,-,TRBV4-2,CASSRALGGLQETQYF,TGTGCCAGCAGCCGAGCGTTGGGGGGGCTGCAAGAGACCCAGTACTTC
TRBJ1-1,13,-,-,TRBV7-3,CASSSTYAAEAFF,TGTGCCAGCAGCTCCACGTACGCCGCTGAAGCTTTCTTT
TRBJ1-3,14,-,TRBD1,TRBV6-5,CASRIDRDGNTIYF,TGTGCCAGCAGGATTGACAGGGACGGAAACACCATATATTTT
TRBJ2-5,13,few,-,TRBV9,CASSVVSGETQYF,TGTGCCAGCAGCGTAGTGAGTGGGGAGACCCAGTACTTC
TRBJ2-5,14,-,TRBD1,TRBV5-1,CASQNRGGQETQYF,TGCGCCAGCCAAAACAGGGGTGGGCAAGAGACCCAGTACTTC
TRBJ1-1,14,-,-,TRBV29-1,CSVEDAVMNTEAFF,TGCAGCGTTGAAGATGCGGTGATGAACACTGAAGCTTTCTTT
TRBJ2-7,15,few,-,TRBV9,CASSVGETPYYEQYF,TGTGCCAGCAGCGTAGGCGAGACACCCTACTACGAGCAGTACTTC
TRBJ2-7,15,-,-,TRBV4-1,CASSQEGVWLYEQYF,TGCGCCAGCAGCCAAGAGGGGGTTTGGCTCTACGAGCAGTACTTC